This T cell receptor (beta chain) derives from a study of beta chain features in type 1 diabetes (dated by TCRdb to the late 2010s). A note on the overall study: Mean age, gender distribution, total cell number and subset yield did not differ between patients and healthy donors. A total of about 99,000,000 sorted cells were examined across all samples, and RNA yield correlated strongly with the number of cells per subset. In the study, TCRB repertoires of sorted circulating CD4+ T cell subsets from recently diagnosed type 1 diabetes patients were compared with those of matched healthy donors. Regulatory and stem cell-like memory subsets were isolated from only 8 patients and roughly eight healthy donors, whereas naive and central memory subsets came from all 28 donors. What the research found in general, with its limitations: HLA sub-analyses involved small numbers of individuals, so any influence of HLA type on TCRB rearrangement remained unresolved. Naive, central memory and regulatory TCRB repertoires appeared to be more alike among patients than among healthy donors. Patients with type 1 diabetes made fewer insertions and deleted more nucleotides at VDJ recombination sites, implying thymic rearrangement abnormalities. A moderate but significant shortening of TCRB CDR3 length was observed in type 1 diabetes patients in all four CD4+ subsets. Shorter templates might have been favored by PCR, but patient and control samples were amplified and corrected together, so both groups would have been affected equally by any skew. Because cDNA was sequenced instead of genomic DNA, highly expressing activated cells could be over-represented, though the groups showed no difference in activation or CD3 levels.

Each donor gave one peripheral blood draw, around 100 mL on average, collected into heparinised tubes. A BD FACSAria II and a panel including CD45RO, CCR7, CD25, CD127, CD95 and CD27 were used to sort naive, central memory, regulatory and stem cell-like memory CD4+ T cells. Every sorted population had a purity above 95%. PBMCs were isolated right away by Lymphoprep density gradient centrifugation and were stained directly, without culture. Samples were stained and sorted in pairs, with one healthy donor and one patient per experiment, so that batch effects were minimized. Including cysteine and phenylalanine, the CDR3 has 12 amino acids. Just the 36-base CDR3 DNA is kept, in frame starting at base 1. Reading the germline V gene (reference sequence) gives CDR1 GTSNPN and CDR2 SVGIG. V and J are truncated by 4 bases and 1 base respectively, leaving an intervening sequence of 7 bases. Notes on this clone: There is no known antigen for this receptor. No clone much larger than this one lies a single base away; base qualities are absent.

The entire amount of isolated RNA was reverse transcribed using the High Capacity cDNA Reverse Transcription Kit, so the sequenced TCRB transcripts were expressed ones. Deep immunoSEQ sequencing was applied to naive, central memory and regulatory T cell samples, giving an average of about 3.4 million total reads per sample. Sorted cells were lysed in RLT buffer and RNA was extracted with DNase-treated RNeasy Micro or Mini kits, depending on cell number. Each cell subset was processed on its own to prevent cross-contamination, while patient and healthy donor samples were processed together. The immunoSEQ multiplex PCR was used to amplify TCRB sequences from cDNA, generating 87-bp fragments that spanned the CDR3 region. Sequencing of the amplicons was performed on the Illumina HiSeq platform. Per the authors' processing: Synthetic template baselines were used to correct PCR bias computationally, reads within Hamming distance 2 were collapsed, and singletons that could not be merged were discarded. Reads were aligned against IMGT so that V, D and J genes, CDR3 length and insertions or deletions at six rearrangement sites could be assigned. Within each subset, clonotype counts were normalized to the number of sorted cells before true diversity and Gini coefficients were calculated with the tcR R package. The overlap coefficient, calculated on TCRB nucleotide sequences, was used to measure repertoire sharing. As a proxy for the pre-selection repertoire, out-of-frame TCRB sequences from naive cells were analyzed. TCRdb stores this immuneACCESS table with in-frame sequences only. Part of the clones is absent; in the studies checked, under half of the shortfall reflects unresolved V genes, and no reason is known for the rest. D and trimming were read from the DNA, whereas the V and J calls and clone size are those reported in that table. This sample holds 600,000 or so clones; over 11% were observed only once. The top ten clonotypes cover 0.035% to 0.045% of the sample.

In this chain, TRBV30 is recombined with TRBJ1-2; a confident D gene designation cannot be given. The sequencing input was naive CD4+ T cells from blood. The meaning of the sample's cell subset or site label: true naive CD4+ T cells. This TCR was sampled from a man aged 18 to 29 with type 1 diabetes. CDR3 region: CAWTPGNYGYTF. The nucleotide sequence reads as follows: TGTGCCTGGACCCCCGGTAACTATGGCTACACCTTC.